One and the same sample provided the 4 T cell receptor beta chains below, sequenced in a study of cytomegalovirus exposure and HLA in healthy donors. PCR involved 60 Vbeta and 13 Jbeta primers. Clones were read by immunoSEQ multiplex PCR, and TCRdb kept only the in-frame ones, dropping some. The sample holds about 170,000 clones, 80% seen once. Sequences were obtained from PBMCs. The receptors were sampled from a woman in her forties or fifties in good health and CMV-seropositive.

A few counts support this clone. The chain uses TRBV19 and TRBJ2-4, with a possible D match to TRBD2 (6 bases). Germline CDR1 reads LNHDA; CDR2 reads SQIVND (reference sequence). The CDR3 runs 16 residues. V shed 0 bases and J shed 2 bases, with 11 bases lying between them. CDR3 nucleotide sequence: TGTGCCAGTAGTATAGAGCTGGGGGGTCCCAAAAACATTCAGTACTTC. Its protein product is CASSIELGGPKNIQYF.

The chain is built from TRBV5-1 and TRBJ2-3, with 7 bases lining up with TRBD1. The length of the CDR3 is 15 residues. The germline CDR1 and CDR2 sequences are SGHRS and YFSETQ. V shed 4 bases and J 0 bases; nucleotides not matched to a gene: 5. CDR3 DNA sequence: TGCGCCAGCAGCGCCCTCAGGGGGAGCACAGATACGCAGTATTTT. Protein product: CASSALRGSTDTQYF.

The J gene is TRBJ2-3, the V gene TRBV12-5; 9 positions match TRBD2. Trimming cost V 7 bases and J 0 bases; bases outside gene matches: 5. The CDR3 consists of 15 residues. From germline, CDR1 is LGHNT and CDR2 FRNRAP. CDR3 amino acids: CASAERGASTDTQYF. The CDR3 DNA sequence: TGTGCTAGTGCCGAGCGGGGGGCTAGCACAGATACGCAGTATTTT.

This chain connects TRBV5-8 to TRBJ2-3, with 11 bases that match TRBD2. Losses at the gene ends were 4 bases for V and 5 bases for J; bases not matched to a gene: 9. CDR3 length: 16 amino acids. CDR1 and CDR2 (germline): SGHTS, YDEGEE. The CDR3 loop reads CASSPILAGVGDTQYF. The CDR3 coding sequence is TGTGCCAGCAGCCCAATACTAGCGGGAGTTGGAGATACGCAGTATTTT.